This TCR beta chain was sequenced during a study of blood T cells in healthy people across ages (dated by TCRdb to the mid-2010s). In the study overall: In model experiments, template switching captured roughly one uniquely barcoded TCR beta cDNA molecule for every two T cells. Using deep sequencing normalized with unique cDNA molecular identifiers, the study measured how TCR beta repertoire diversity changes with age. To avoid experimental bias, donors of different ages were randomly spread across the sequencing lanes. Two additional independent replicas of 1 million unique cDNA reads from the same blood draw were analyzed for two donors (one aged 18 to 30 and one aged 80 or older). Donors were grouped into four age groups: young (average approximately 15 years), middle-aged (approximately 41), aged (around 60) and long-lived (about 89).

Here is what the overall study found, with its caveats: A strong correlation was found between observed TCR beta diversity and the percentage of naive T cells measured by flow cytometry. Total diversity estimates from one million sequenced T cells were considered lower bounds and underestimates. Since profiling was done on bulk unsorted PBMCs, naive and antigen-experienced compartments could not be conclusively compared. Observed TCR beta diversity per million T cells fell roughly linearly with age, and a significant reduction was already apparent by age roughly 40. Because the CMV infection status of the donors was unknown, age-related changes in expanded clonotypes may potentially have been confounded. Compared with the aged group, the long-lived group had more naive CD4+ T cells, fewer expanded clones and increased TCR diversity, suggesting age selection.

Between the V and J ends, shortened by 7 bases and 9 bases respectively, the junction contains 13 bases. Taken from cysteine to phenylalanine, the CDR3 has 13 residues. Just the 39-base CDR3 DNA is kept, in frame starting at base 1. CDR1 and CDR2 are read off the germline V gene (reference sequence) as LNHNV and YYDKDF. Systemically healthy Caucasian individuals from Russia, 35 to 40 in total and aged roughly 6 to 90 years, were included as donors. Each donor gave about 9.2 milliliters of peripheral blood, drawn into EDTA-treated Vacutainer tubes. PBMCs were isolated by Ficoll-Paque density-gradient centrifugation, with at least 7 million obtained per sample. Trizol reagent was used to extract total RNA from PBMCs, with at least 5.5 micrograms per sample. The percentages of naive CD45RAhigh/CD27high T cells were determined by flow cytometry on a PBMC aliquot from every donor. The count of this clonotype is one. Its antigen has not been determined. Base quality data are lacking; no much larger clone is found one base away.

The library came from 5' RACE. TCRdb lists the instrument as Illumina HiSeq 2500. A second PCR of about 6 to 11 cycles was performed with a sample-barcoded 5' primer and a J-beta primer mix. A template-switch 5' adaptor carrying 12 random nucleotides introduced a unique molecular identifier onto each TCR beta cDNA molecule. Each sample yielded at least 2.5 million CDR3-containing paired-end reads. First-strand cDNA synthesis was performed from all RNA using the Mint cDNA synthesis kit, with priming by a TRBC-specific oligonucleotide. After uracil-DNA glycosylase treatment, a first 18-cycle PCR used universal primers M1SS and BC2_uni_R on all cDNA. The authors' analysis ran thus. For normalization, 1 million high-quality reads, each with a distinct molecular identifier, were randomly selected from each sample. Reads sharing molecular identifiers were discarded rather than binned into consensus sequences. MiTCR, run with a Q25 quality threshold and the strictest error-elimination algorithm, handled CDR3 identification, clonotype clustering and error correction. Lower-bound total TCR beta diversity was estimated with a nonparametric unseen species model using Euler transformation. Through fastp at Q25 and MiXCR, TCRdb rebuilt clones from the public reads, retaining in-frame beta chains. Here each entry gathers all rows of one CDR3 protein and keeps the most common genes and DNA. TCRdb, not the original authors, processed these V and J calls. Counted in this sample were around 1.5 million distinct CDR3 sequences; around 55% of them appeared once. The ten largest clones add up to over 5.5% of the sample.

Input material: blood. This clonotype originated in a young man in good health. The rearranged segments are TRBV15 and TRBJ1-6, with the D gene not confidently named. The CDR3 region has the sequence CATTPTTSSPLHF. The nucleotide sequence reads TGTGCCACCACCCCTACCACGAGTTCACCCCTCCACTTT.